These T cell receptor beta chains were read from a single sample in a study of T cells after yellow fever vaccination. TCRdb analysed the 5' RACE reads with MiXCR anew, one entry per CDR3 protein. The table includes about 340,000 distinct CDR3 sequences, around 12% detected once. The sequencing here drew on CD4+ T cells sorted from PBMCs, taken 15 days after the yellow fever booster vaccination. The origin of the receptors is a young man who received the YFV17D yellow fever vaccine. The CDR3 runs from the conserved cysteine through the conserved F or W. The D gene is left open where the match is weak.

J: TRBJ2-5
D: -
V: TRBV20-1
CDR3: CSAWTRGVGTQYF

J: TRBJ2-3
D: -
V: TRBV7-9
CDR3: CASSLGGAPDTQYF

J: TRBJ2-2
D: TRBD1
V: TRBV5-1
CDR3: CASSSTGAVDTGELFF

J: TRBJ2-3
D: -
V: TRBV28
CDR3: CASSLAGGSDTQYF

J: TRBJ2-3
D: TRBD2
V: TRBV27
CDR3: CASSSGRGSGTQYF

J: TRBJ2-2
D: -
V: TRBV28
CDR3: CASSFVGAKNTGELFF

J: TRBJ2-1
D: -
V: TRBV12-3/TRBV12-4
CDR3: CASSFRDREQFF

J: TRBJ2-4
D: -
V: TRBV5-1
CDR3: CASSLASSLAKNIQYF

J: TRBJ1-4
D: -
V: TRBV29-1
CDR3: CSVEGRGDNEKLFF

J: TRBJ2-1
D: TRBD2
V: TRBV6-6
CDR3: CASSSMGDYQFF

J: TRBJ2-5
D: TRBD2
V: TRBV7-3
CDR3: CASSLQGLAGETQYF

J: TRBJ2-7
D: -
V: TRBV7-8
CDR3: CASSLLLAGRLYEQYF

J: TRBJ2-4
D: TRBD2
V: TRBV20-1
CDR3: CSARLAGLAKNIQYF

J: TRBJ2-5
D: TRBD2
V: TRBV28
CDR3: CASSSREAAGQETQYF

J: TRBJ1-1
D: TRBD1
V: TRBV12-3/TRBV12-4
CDR3: CASSRTGVGNTEAFF

J: TRBJ2-2
D: -
V: TRBV18
CDR3: CASSPSAGTGELFF

J: TRBJ2-4
D: -
V: TRBV11-3
CDR3: CASSLGAGNIQYF

J: TRBJ2-1
D: TRBD2
V: TRBV4-3
CDR3: CASSQVRLSGGPHRNEQFF

J: TRBJ2-5
D: TRBD2
V: TRBV7-2
CDR3: CASSATSGGKETQYF

J: TRBJ1-5
D: -
V: TRBV6-2/TRBV6-3
CDR3: CASTLRGGVQPQHF

J: TRBJ2-3
D: TRBD1
V: TRBV5-4
CDR3: CASRRDRESDTQYF

J: TRBJ2-3
D: TRBD2
V: TRBV6-5
CDR3: CASSYSYPAGLTDTQYF

J: TRBJ2-4
D: TRBD2
V: TRBV20-1
CDR3: CSAISGIAGGKNIQYF

J: TRBJ1-6
D: -
V: TRBV4-2
CDR3: CASSQELGAPLHF

J: TRBJ2-5
D: -
V: TRBV6-2/TRBV6-3
CDR3: CASSGDQIQETQYF

J: TRBJ2-7
D: -
V: TRBV5-1
CDR3: CASSLRPPPPGQQQYF

J: TRBJ1-1
D: -
V: TRBV7-9
CDR3: CASTPREDTEAFF

J: TRBJ2-5
D: -
V: TRBV7-2
CDR3: CASSWLAQETQYF

J: TRBJ2-5
D: -
V: TRBV5-1
CDR3: CASSLGRGRETQYF

J: TRBJ1-6
D: -
V: TRBV27
CDR3: CASSGVRSYNSPLHF

J: TRBJ2-5
D: TRBD1
V: TRBV12-5
CDR3: CASGLAWGQGVGQETQYF

J: TRBJ1-2
D: TRBD1
V: TRBV6-1
CDR3: CASSEVPGQGNGYTF

J: TRBJ1-1
D: TRBD1
V: TRBV10-3
CDR3: CAIRKDRADTEAFF

J: TRBJ2-7
D: -
V: TRBV7-2
CDR3: CASSPGSGLSYEQYF

J: TRBJ2-3
D: -
V: TRBV29-1
CDR3: CSVELGVFTDTQYF

J: TRBJ1-5
D: -
V: TRBV5-1
CDR3: CASSLDSSTSNQPQHF

J: TRBJ2-2
D: TRBD1
V: TRBV5-1
CDR3: CASSLSGQGAGELFF